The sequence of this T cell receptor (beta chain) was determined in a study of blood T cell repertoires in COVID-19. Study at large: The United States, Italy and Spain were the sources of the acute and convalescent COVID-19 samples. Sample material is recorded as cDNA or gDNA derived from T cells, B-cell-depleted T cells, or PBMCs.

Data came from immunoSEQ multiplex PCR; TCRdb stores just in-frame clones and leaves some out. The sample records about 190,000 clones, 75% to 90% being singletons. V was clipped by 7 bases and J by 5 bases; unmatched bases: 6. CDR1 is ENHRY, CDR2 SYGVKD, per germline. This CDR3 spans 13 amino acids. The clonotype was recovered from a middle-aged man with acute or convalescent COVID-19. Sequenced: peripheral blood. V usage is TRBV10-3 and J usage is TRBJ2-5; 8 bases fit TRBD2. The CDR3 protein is CAINGGAGETQYF. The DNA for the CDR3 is TGTGCCATCAACGGGGGGGCCGGGGAGACCCAGTACTTC.